This T cell receptor (beta chain) was sequenced in a study of synovial regulatory T cells in juvenile arthritis. Matched peripheral blood accompanied the synovial fluid taken from each patient with active arthritis. Patients were aged median about 12 years with disease lasting median approximately 7 years. Assay used: immunoSEQ multiplex PCR; TCRdb lists only in-frame clones, some missing. The repertoire table contains approximately 2,000 clones. The CDR3 has 15 residues. Only the protein is on record. Per germline, CDR1 MNHEY and CDR2 SMNVEV (reference sequence). The sample was Treg cells from the synovium. This sequence was found in a donor aged 2-30 years with juvenile idiopathic arthritis. This rearrangement joins TRBV27 to TRBJ2-5. CDR3 sequence reads: CASRYGGQGSYEQYF.